The 30 T cell receptor beta chains listed next were all sequenced from one sample in a study of cytomegalovirus exposure and HLA in healthy donors. PCR employed 60 Vbeta and 13 Jbeta primers. Only in-frame clones appear in the TCRdb table, and some are missing; sequencing was by immunoSEQ multiplex PCR. This sample yields 140,000 or so clones, of which roughly 80% are seen a single time; just over 4.5% belongs to the top ten. The specimen sequenced was PBMCs. These receptors came from a man aged 35-49 years in good health and CMV-seronegative.

The rearrangement joins TRBV29-1 to TRBJ2-1, with 11 positions matching TRBD2. This CDR3 region has 14 residues. Germline CDR1 is SQVTM and CDR2 is ANQGSEA. J lost 6 bases, V lost 7 bases, and 8 bases had no gene match. The CDR3 DNA follows: TGCAGCGCCACCGGGACTAGCGGTATCAATGAGCAGTTCTTC. Translating it yields CSATGTSGINEQFF.

In its sample, this clone was seen a few times. This sequence joins TRBV21-1 and TRBJ2-7; the table's D call of TRBD2 was not tested on the DNA. TRBV21-1 is labeled a pseudogene. The CDR3 is 16 amino acids. CDR3 region: CASSKGGTLGTYEQYF. The CDR3 region has the DNA TGTGCCAGCAGCAAAGGCGGAACCTTAGGAACCTACGAGCAGTACTTC.

The V call is TRBV6-5, the J call TRBJ2-7; 8 bases align to TRBD1. Germline CDR1 reads MNHEY; CDR2 reads SVGAGI. This CDR3 is 16 amino acids long. V was pared by 4 bases and J by 0 bases, with 8 bases of the junction left unmatched. CDR3 amino acids: CASSSIGGQVSYEQYF. In nucleotides, the CDR3 is TGTGCCAGCAGTTCGATAGGGGGACAGGTCTCCTACGAGCAGTACTTC.

The chain is built from TRBV5-1 and TRBJ2-1; 8 bases align to TRBD1. The CDR3 runs to 15 residues. Germline CDR1 is SGHRS and CDR2 is YFSETQ. V lost 5 bases and J lost 7; bases outside the gene matches: 11. The CDR3 bases are TGCGCCAGCAGGTTACAGGGGGTTTCGGGTAATGAGCAGTTCTTC. This sequence encodes CASRLQGVSGNEQFF.

Many counts were recorded for this clone. The chain employs TRBV10-2 and TRBJ1-5; D remains ambiguous. Per the germline V gene, CDR1 is WSHSY and CDR2 is SAAADI. This CDR3 has 13 amino acids. V lost 6 bases, J lost 6 bases, and 12 bases lay in between. CDR3 in DNA: TGCGCCAGCAGCAGGAACCCAATTCAGCCCCAGCATTTT. Protein product: CASSRNPIQPQHF.

V usage is TRBV12-5 and J usage is TRBJ1-1, with TRBD1 as a possible D gene (5 bases). Germline V gene data show CDR1 as LGHNT and CDR2 as FRNRAP. This CDR3 has 13 amino acids. Trimming stripped 1 base from V and 12 bases from J, with 15 bases between. The CDR3 loop is CASGLALQGIPFF. For the CDR3, the DNA is TGTGCTAGTGGTTTGGCGCTCCAGGGAATTCCTTTCTTT. Supplemented by reference TRBV12-5 and TRBJ1-1, the full variable domain reads DARVTQTPRHKVTEMGQEVTMRCQPILGHNTVFWYRQTMMQGLELLAYFRNRAPLDDSGMPKDRFSAEMPDATLATLKIQPSEPRDSAVYFCASGLALQGIPFFGQGTRLTVV.

The chain uses TRBV27 and TRBJ2-7; D is possibly TRBD1 (5 bases). Trimming pared 7 bases from V and 2 bases from J, leaving 18 bases between. The CDR3 spans 15 residues. CDR1 and CDR2 (germline): MNHEY, SMNVEV (reference sequence). The CDR3 region is CASMMTRGPPYEQYF. Written as DNA, the CDR3 is TGTGCCAGCATGATGACAAGGGGTCCCCCCTACGAGCAGTACTTC.

In nucleotides, the CDR3 is TGTGCCAGTAGCGGGACAGGGGGCGATGGCTACACCTTC. This codes for CASSGTGGDGYTF. The chain has TRBV19 and TRBJ1-2; the match to TRBD1 covers 12 bases. The ends lost 6 bases at V and 6 bases at J; junction bases unmatched: 2. CDR1 is LNHDA, CDR2 SQIVND, per germline (reference sequence). The CDR3 spans 13 residues.

This chain joins TRBV7-2 and TRBJ1-6; no reliable D call. This CDR3 is built from 15 residues. From germline, CDR1 is SGHTA and CDR2 FQGNSA. V dropped 6 bases and J dropped 4 bases, with 13 bases sitting between them. In nucleotides, the CDR3 is TGTGCCAGCAGAGGGAGAGGGCTTTATAATTCACCCCTCCACTTT. Its translation is CASRGRGLYNSPLHF.

The V gene is TRBV7-2, the J gene TRBJ1-1, with D unclear. Per germline, CDR1 SGHTA and CDR2 FQGNSA. The CDR3 covers 13 residues. V was pared by 1 base and J by 11 bases, with 14 bases between. The CDR3 nucleotides read TGTGCCAGCAGCTTAGGTCATAGGCTCGGGGCTTTCTTT. Protein: CASSLGHRLGAFF.

The chain uses TRBV13 and TRBJ2-2; possible D gene TRBD2, 6 bases. Trimming stripped 5 bases from V and 2 bases from J, with 9 bases between. This CDR3 contains 14 residues. Germline CDR1 PRHDT, CDR2 FYEKMQ (reference sequence). Written as DNA, the CDR3 is TGTGCCAGCAGCCGGGGGTTTAACACCGGGGAGCTGTTTTTT. Translated: CASSRGFNTGELFF. The full variable domain, its missing parts supplied by reference TRBV13 and TRBJ2-2, is AAGVIQSPRHLIKEKRETATLKCYPIPRHDTVYWYQQGPGQDPQFLISFYEKMQSDKGSIPDRFSAQQFSDYHSELNMSSLELGDSALYFCASSRGFNTGELFFGEGSRLTVL.

This chain joins TRBV9 and TRBJ1-3; 10 nucleotides match TRBD1. Trimming cost V 0 bases and J 2 bases; bases outside gene matches: 2. CDR1 and CDR2 (germline): SGDLS, YYNGEE. The CDR3 runs to 16 residues. Here the CDR3 DNA reads TGTGCCAGCAGCGTAGCCGGGACAGGGGCTGGAAACACCATATATTTT. Protein product: CASSVAGTGAGNTIYF.

CDR3 in DNA: TGTGCCAGCAGCGTAGGGGGACAGCTTAATGAAAAACTGTTTTTT. Its translation: CASSVGGQLNEKLFF. The chain is built from TRBV9 and TRBJ1-4; TRBD1 agrees at 7 bases. With V trimmed by 0 bases and J by 4 bases, 3 bases remained unmatched. The CDR3 runs to 15 residues. CDR1 is SGDLS, CDR2 YYNGEE, per germline.

This clone was recorded once. V gene TRBV7-9 combines with J gene TRBJ1-1; no reliable D call. The V end lost 5 bases, the J end lost 10 bases, and 11 bases lay between the germline ends. Germline V gives CDR1 SEHNR, CDR2 FQNEAQ (reference sequence). CDR3 length: 11 amino acids. CDR3 protein: CASSSRPRAFF. The CDR3, as DNA: TGTGCCAGCAGCAGCCGCCCACGAGCTTTCTTT.

The count of this clone is one. The CDR3 is CASSMWDRGAYEQYF. In nucleotides, the CDR3 is TGTGCCAGCAGTATGTGGGACAGGGGGGCCTACGAGCAGTACTTC. V gene TRBV6-5 combines with J gene TRBJ2-5; 11 positions agree with TRBD1. Gene TRBJ2-7 matches the end of the DNA better, so the J call may be wrong. The CDR3 loop spans 15 amino acids. Germline V lookup: CDR1 MNHEY, CDR2 SVGAGI.

This clone appeared once. The chain combines TRBV2 with TRBJ1-2, with D possibly TRBD1 on 6 matching bases. The CDR3 spans 14 residues. Germline loops: CDR1 SNHLY, CDR2 FYNNEI. V gave up 5 bases and J gave up 0 bases, with 10 bases separating them. The CDR3 region is CASSFRQANYGYTF. The CDR3 DNA sequence: TGTGCCAGCAGTTTTAGACAGGCTAACTATGGCTACACCTTC.

The CDR3, as DNA: TGTGCCAGTACCATAGGCGGCAGGGGTGGCCCAGATACGCAGTATTTT. Amino acid sequence: CASTIGGRGGPDTQYF. The chain carries TRBV19 and TRBJ2-3; D perhaps matches TRBD1 (6 bases). Trimming cost V 7 bases and J 4 bases, with 21 bases left between them. CDR3 length: 16 residues. Germline CDR1 and CDR2: LNHDA and SQIVND (reference sequence).

The genes are TRBV7-9 and TRBJ2-1, with TRBD2 matching over 8 bases. V gave up 2 bases and J gave up 1 base; unmatched junction bases: 4. This CDR3 contains 16 residues. Germline V CDR1 and CDR2: SEHNR, FQNEAQ (reference sequence). CDR3 loop: CASSLSGLGSYNEQFF. In DNA, the CDR3 is TGTGCCAGCAGCTTATCGGGACTAGGGTCCTACAATGAGCAGTTCTTC.

This clone came up a few times. The chain uses TRBV7-9 and TRBJ1-6; D is possibly TRBD1 (6 bases). The CDR3 spans 15 residues. Per the germline V gene, CDR1 is SEHNR and CDR2 is FQNEAQ (reference sequence). V was trimmed by 0 bases and J by 7 bases, leaving 10 bases between them. The CDR3 loop reads CASSLAAGENSPLHF. In nucleotides, the CDR3 is TGTGCCAGCAGCTTAGCGGCAGGGGAAAATTCACCCCTCCACTTT.

The rearrangement links TRBV19 to TRBJ1-1; D perhaps matches TRBD1 (5 bases). Germline CDR1 and CDR2: LNHDA and SQIVND (reference sequence). There are 13 residues in the CDR3. V lost 3 bases, J lost 7 bases, and 12 bases lay in between. Written as DNA, the CDR3 is TGTGCCAGTAGTATCCCCAGGGTGGGTGAAGCTTTCTTT. This sequence encodes CASSIPRVGEAFF.

The chain uses TRBV6-4 and TRBJ2-1; D remains unclear. From germline, CDR1 is MRHNA and CDR2 SNTAGT. This CDR3 has 15 amino acids. Trimming left V 4 bases short and J 1 base short, with 11 bases between. In DNA, the CDR3 is TGTGCCAGCAGTGTTAGACTTGATTCCTACAATGAGCAGTTCTTC. It specifies CASSVRLDSYNEQFF.

CDR3: CASSQDENRGVNYGYTF. CDR3 bases: TGCGCCAGCAGCCAAGATGAGAACAGGGGAGTGAACTATGGCTACACCTTC. This chain joins TRBV4-1 and TRBJ1-2; 7 bases agree with TRBD1. This CDR3 region has 17 residues. V shed 0 bases, J shed 2 bases, and the junction held 9 bases outside the gene matches. The germline V gene encodes CDR1 MGHRA and CDR2 YSYEKL.

This clone was seen more than once but under ten times. The CDR3 sequence is CASSLVVDYNSGNTIYF. The CDR3 DNA is TGTGCCAGCAGCTTAGTGGTAGACTACAACTCTGGAAACACCATATATTTT. The V call is TRBV7-6, the J call TRBJ1-3; D ambiguous. Per the germline V gene, CDR1 is SGHVS and CDR2 is FNYEAQ. The V gene lost 1 base and the J gene lost 0 bases, with 13 bases spanning the gap. The CDR3 totals 17 residues.

This chain joins TRBV5-6 and TRBJ1-2; possibly TRBD1 for D (5 bases). The CDR3 is 17 residues long. The V gene's germline CDR1 is SGHDT and CDR2 YYEEEE. Trimming took 4 bases from V and 7 from J, leaving 26 bases between them. The CDR3 nucleotides read TGTGCCAGCAGCGCCCCAATCGGTCCATTCGGGGGGAGTGGCTACACCTTC. The encoded protein is CASSAPIGPFGGSGYTF. Supplemented by reference TRBV5-6 and TRBJ1-2, the full variable domain reads DAGVTQSPTHLIKTRGQQVTLRCSPKSGHDTVSWYQQALGQGPQFIFQYYEEEERQRGNFPDRFSGHQFPNYSSELNVNALLLGDSALYLCASSAPIGPFGGSGYTFGSGTRLTVV.

This clone was seen only a few times. This chain connects TRBV5-1 to TRBJ1-1; D possibly corresponds to TRBD1 (6 bases). From germline, CDR1 is SGHRS and CDR2 YFSETQ. Trimming left V 5 bases short and J 1 base short, with 9 bases between. The CDR3 has 13 residues. In nucleotides, the CDR3 is TGCGCCAGCAGTACAGGGACGAACACTGAAGCTTTCTTT. This gives the protein CASSTGTNTEAFF.

The genes are TRBV9 and TRBJ2-3; 7 bases match TRBD2. CDR1 SGDLS and CDR2 YYNGEE come from the germline V gene. The CDR3 contains 15 residues. V shed 0 bases and J 2 bases; nucleotides not matched to a gene: 3. CDR3 loop: CASSVAGGTTDTQYF. The CDR3 nucleotides are TGTGCCAGCAGCGTAGCGGGGGGTACCACAGATACGCAGTATTTT.

The chain links TRBV30 to TRBJ1-1, with D possibly matching TRBD1 (6 bases). This CDR3 contains 11 residues. V dropped 5 bases and J dropped 6 bases, with 10 bases sitting between them. The germline V gene has CDR1 GTSNPN and CDR2 SVGIG (reference sequence). The CDR3 sequence is CAWVGAAEAFF. The CDR3 DNA is TGTGCCTGGGTGGGGGCGGCTGAAGCTTTCTTT.

The rearrangement links TRBV4-3 to TRBJ1-3, with 8 bases identical to TRBD1. This CDR3 contains 13 residues. J gave up 14 bases and V 4 bases, and 10 bases lay outside the gene matches. Looked up from germline, CDR1 is LGHNA and CDR2 is YSLEER. CDR3 DNA sequence: TGCGCCAGCAGCCTTACCACAGGGGGAGACGTATATTTT. Its translation is CASSLTTGGDVYF.

Many counts were recorded for this clone. The rearrangement uses TRBV6-6 and TRBJ2-6; TRBD2 is a possible D gene (5 bases). CDR3 length: 15 amino acids. Trimming removed 0 bases at V and 3 bases at J, with 6 bases between. The germline V gene has CDR1 MNHNY and CDR2 SVGAGI (reference sequence). The CDR3 loop reads CASSYSRGGANVLTF. CDR3 DNA sequence: TGTGCCAGCAGTTACTCCCGGGGTGGGGCCAACGTCCTGACTTTC.

The J gene is TRBJ1-3, the V gene TRBV19; 8 bases are shared with TRBD1. Germline CDR1 LNHDA, CDR2 SQIVND (reference sequence). V shed 3 bases, J shed 0 bases, and the junction held 4 bases outside the gene matches. The CDR3 spans 16 residues. DNA of the CDR3: TGTGCCAGTAGTATCAGGGGGCTCGACTCTGGAAACACCATATATTTT. It translates to CASSIRGLDSGNTIYF.